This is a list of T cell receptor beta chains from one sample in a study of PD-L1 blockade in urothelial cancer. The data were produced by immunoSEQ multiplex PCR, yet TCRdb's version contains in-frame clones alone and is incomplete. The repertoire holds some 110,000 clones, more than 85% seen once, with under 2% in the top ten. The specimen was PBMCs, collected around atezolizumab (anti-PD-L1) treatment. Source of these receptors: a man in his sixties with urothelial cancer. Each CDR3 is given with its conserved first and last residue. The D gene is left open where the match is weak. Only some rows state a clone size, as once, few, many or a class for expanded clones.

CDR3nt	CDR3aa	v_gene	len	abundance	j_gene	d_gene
TGTGCCAGCAGCTCACTTCTAGGTGAGCAGTTCTTC	CASSSLLGEQFF	TRBV7-6	12	.	TRBJ2-1	.
TGTGCCACCGAAATCCAGACAGGGACGGGGGGCTACACCTTC	CATEIQTGTGGYTF	TRBV6-1	14	.	TRBJ1-2	TRBD1
TGTGCCAGCCGGGGGGATATACGGGGACTTCAGGGTACGCAGTATTTT	CASRGDIRGLQGTQYF	TRBV28	16	once	TRBJ2-3	TRBD2
TGTGCCAGCAGCCCCGGGACAGGGTATCACGAGCAGTACTTC	CASSPGTGYHEQYF	TRBV11-3	14	.	TRBJ2-7	TRBD1
TGTGCCAGCAGCTTCCCCGACTATGGCTACACCTTC	CASSFPDYGYTF	TRBV7-9	12	.	TRBJ1-2	.
TGCGCCAGCAGTCCCGGGACAGGGTATGGCTACACCTTC	CASSPGTGYGYTF	TRBV10-2	13	many	TRBJ1-2	TRBD1
TGTGCCAGCGGGACAGGGAGCACCGGGGAGCTGTTTTTT	CASGTGSTGELFF	TRBV7-3	13	.	TRBJ2-2	TRBD1
TGTGCCAGCAGCTTGGAGTCAGGGGGTCGTTCGGAGACCCAGTACTTC	CASSLESGGRSETQYF	TRBV5-5	16	.	TRBJ2-5	TRBD1
TGTGCCAGCAGCTTGAGAGAGTCGGGGCAAGAGACCCAGTACTTC	CASSLRESGQETQYF	TRBV5-6	15	.	TRBJ2-5	.
TGTGCCAGCTCTCCTGACAGCTTCTCTGGAAACACCATATATTTT	CASSPDSFSGNTIYF	TRBV18	15	.	TRBJ1-3	.
TGTGCCTGGAGTGTAGCGGGATACTACGAGCAGTACTTC	CAWSVAGYYEQYF	TRBV30	13	.	TRBJ2-7	TRBD2
TGTGCCAGCAGCTCCGGACCCGGGGGTGAAAAACTGTTTTTT	CASSSGPGGEKLFF	TRBV9	14	.	TRBJ1-4	.
TGTGCCAGCAGCTTTACAGGGACGAACACCGGGGAGCTGTTTTTT	CASSFTGTNTGELFF	TRBV7-3	15	.	TRBJ2-2	.
TGTGCCAGCAGCAACAGGCTCCTCCTGAACGAGCAGTACTTC	CASSNRLLLNEQYF	TRBV7-8	14	.	TRBJ2-7	.
TGTGCCAGCAGTTCTGGGACATCCTACGAGCAGTACTTC	CASSSGTSYEQYF	TRBV6-5	13	.	TRBJ2-7	.
TGTGCCAGCAGTTTACAGGGGGTTGGTGCGACTAATGAAAAACTGTTTTTT	CASSLQGVGATNEKLFF	TRBV2	17	.	TRBJ1-4	TRBD1
TGTGCCAGCAGCCCCGGGACACAATTTCAAGAGACCCAGTACTTC	CASSPGTQFQETQYF	TRBV28	15	.	TRBJ2-5	.
TGTGCCAGCAGCTGGACAGGGGGCATCTACGAGCAGTACTTC	CASSWTGGIYEQYF	TRBV5-4	14	.	TRBJ2-7	TRBD1
TGCAGTGCTACCCTAACTGGGCAGTACTTC	CSATLTGQYF	TRBV20-1	10	medium-sized	TRBJ2-7	.
TGTGCCAGCAGCGTAGAGGACTTAGCGACGGAGACCCAGTACTTC	CASSVEDLATETQYF	TRBV9	15	.	TRBJ2-5	.
TGTGCCAGCAGTGGGGCCGGGAAAAGCCGCGTATGGGGTCATCAGCCCCAGCATTTT	CASSGAGKSRVWGHQPQHF	TRBV2	19	.	TRBJ1-5	.
TGCGCCAGCAGCCGGGACGGGGGGGATGGTACTGAAGCTTTCTTT	CASSRDGGDGTEAFF	TRBV5-1	15	.	TRBJ1-1	.
TGCGCCAGCAGAGGACAGGGGGCAGGCTATGGCTACACCTTC	CASRGQGAGYGYTF	TRBV5-1	14	.	TRBJ1-2	TRBD1
TGTGCCAGCAGTTACGAGACAGGGGGGAACACCGGGGAGCTGTTTTTT	CASSYETGGNTGELFF	TRBV6-5	16	.	TRBJ2-2	TRBD1
TGTGCCAGCAGCCCTCGCGGACCTAGCGGCAATGAGCAGTTCTTC	CASSPRGPSGNEQFF	TRBV7-2	15	.	TRBJ2-1	TRBD2
TGTGCCACGCCCGCCGGTTGGGGGCTACTCACAGATACGCAGTATTTT	CATPAGWGLLTDTQYF	TRBV10-3	16	.	TRBJ2-3	.
TGTGCCAGCAGCCTCGACACTTTCGCCTACGAGCAGTACTTC	CASSLDTFAYEQYF	TRBV5-4	14	.	TRBJ2-7	.
TGTGCCAGCAGCCCCGGACAGGGCCCGTATGGCTACACCTTC	CASSPGQGPYGYTF	TRBV4-2	14	.	TRBJ1-2	TRBD1
TGTGCCAGCAGTTCTTTAGGTGCGGGGTTCCAAGAGACCCAGTACTTC	CASSSLGAGFQETQYF	TRBV6-6	16	.	TRBJ2-5	.
TGTGCCAGCAGTTTAGGGGGGGCAGGAGAAAAACTGTTTTTT	CASSLGGAGEKLFF	TRBV28	14	.	TRBJ1-4	.
TGTGCCAGCAGTCCCCGGACTAGCGGGTTTTACAATGAGCAGTTCTTC	CASSPRTSGFYNEQFF	TRBV27	16	few	TRBJ2-1	TRBD2
TGTGCCAGCAGCTACCCAGGGGTCTACGAGCAGTACTTC	CASSYPGVYEQYF	TRBV11-3	13	.	TRBJ2-7	.